This is a list of T cell receptor beta chains from one sample in a study of cytomegalovirus exposure and HLA in healthy donors. TCRdb's table, derived via immunoSEQ multiplex PCR, lists solely in-frame clones and lacks some. Of about 180,000 clones detected, about 80% appear once; the ten largest clones hold 1.5%. Sample: PBMCs. The receptors come from a man in his forties or fifties in good health and CMV-seronegative. Both conserved end residues are part of each CDR3. D genes are given only for firm matches. Rows may omit the clone size; those that give it use once, few, many or a size class.

>TRBJ1-5|.|.|TRBV7-9
TGTGCCAGCAGCTTACAGGGTGGGGGCAATCAGCCCCAGCATTTT
CASSLQGGGNQPQHF
>TRBJ2-4|.|TRBD2|TRBV6-6
TGTGCCAGCAGCCCCCAGCGGGGCAGTCAAAACATTCAGTACTTC
CASSPQRGSQNIQYF
>TRBJ2-3|.|TRBD1|TRBV29-1
TGCAGCGTTGCGATTGCCAGGGGGCCGGATACGCAGTATTTT
CSVAIARGPDTQYF
>TRBJ2-3|.|.|TRBV7-8
TGTGCCAGCAGCTTAGACCGCGGGGATACGCAGTATTTT
CASSLDRGDTQYF
>TRBJ1-2|.|.|TRBV4-3
TGCGCCAGCAGCCAACTTAAGACAGGCAGCGGCTACACCTTC
CASSQLKTGSGYTF
>TRBJ2-3|few|TRBD2|TRBV19
TGTGCCAGTAGGCCGGGACTAGTCCGCACAGATACGCAGTATTTT
CASRPGLVRTDTQYF
>TRBJ2-5|.|.|TRBV9
TGTGCCAGCAGCGTGAGGTACCAAGAGACCCAGTACTTC
CASSVRYQETQYF
>TRBJ1-1|.|.|TRBV11-3
TGTGCCAGCAGCCTCATTGGCACCATGAACACTGAAGCTTTCTTT
CASSLIGTMNTEAFF
>TRBJ2-3|once|TRBD1|TRBV5-1
TGCGCCAGCAGCTTGGACAGGGGCGGTACGCAGTATTTT
CASSLDRGGTQYF
>TRBJ1-1|.|.|TRBV7-2
TGTGCCAGCAGCTTAAGACGGGTGAAGGCTGAAGCTTTCTTT
CASSLRRVKAEAFF
>TRBJ2-7|.|TRBD2|TRBV6-5
TGTGCCAGCAGCGCGATTCGGGGGGGTCGGCAGTACTTC
CASSAIRGGRQYF
>TRBJ2-3|.|.|TRBV9
TGTGCCAGCAGCGTATCCGGGGATAGAGCAGATACGCAGTATTTT
CASSVSGDRADTQYF
>TRBJ2-1|.|TRBD2|TRBV7-2
TGTGCCAGCAGCTTAGGGGCTAGCGGGAGAGGCGAGCAGTTCTTC
CASSLGASGRGEQFF
>TRBJ2-1|.|.|TRBV19
TGTGCCAGTAAGCACCGGTACAATGAGCAGTTCTTC
CASKHRYNEQFF
>TRBJ2-1|.|.|TRBV5-1
TGCGCCAGCAGCCCGGAGGCTTTCTCCTACAATGAGCAGTTCTTC
CASSPEAFSYNEQFF
>TRBJ2-2|.|.|TRBV4-1
TGCGCCAGCAGCCAGCCCAGGACTAGGGACAGGGAGCTGTTTTTT
CASSQPRTRDRELFF
>TRBJ2-7|.|TRBD1|TRBV5-1
TGCGCCAGCAGCCTGGGACAGGGGGCCTACGAGCAGTACTTC
CASSLGQGAYEQYF
>TRBJ2-1|.|.|TRBV9
TGTGCCAGCAGCGTAGCCGGAGCGCCAGGGGCCTACAATGAGCAGTTCTTC
CASSVAGAPGAYNEQFF
>TRBJ1-5|.|.|TRBV5-4
TGTGCCAGCAGCTTCACAGGCTCTTATAGCAATCAGCCCCAGCATTTT
CASSFTGSYSNQPQHF
>TRBJ2-2|.|TRBD1|TRBV19
TGTGCCAGTAGACCTGGGGACAGGGGAACCGGGGAGCTGTTTTTT
CASRPGDRGTGELFF
>TRBJ2-7|.|.|TRBV4-1
TGCGCCAGCAGCCAAGACAGGGGACCCTACGAGCAGTACTTC
CASSQDRGPYEQYF
>TRBJ2-6|.|TRBD1|TRBV6-6
TGTGCCAGCAGTGACAGGGAATCTGGGGCCAACGTCCTGACTTTC
CASSDRESGANVLTF
>TRBJ2-7|.|.|TRBV2
TGTGCCAGCAGCCCTAGCCGGGGGGCTGGGTACGAGCAGTACTTC
CASSPSRGAGYEQYF
>TRBJ2-5|.|.|TRBV5-4
TGTGCCAGCAGCCTGACTCCGGCGGAGGAGACCCAGTACTTC
CASSLTPAEETQYF
>TRBJ2-5|.|TRBD2|TRBV15
TGTGCCACCAGCAGAGACCGGGGGGGGCAAGAGACCCAGTACTTC
CATSRDRGGQETQYF
>TRBJ2-7|.|.|TRBV19
TGTGCCAGTAGAGATCAAAGGGGCTCCTACGAGCAGTACTTC
CASRDQRGSYEQYF
>TRBJ1-5|.|.|TRBV7-5
TGTGCCAGAAGCTTAGGGGGGGGGACAATCGATCAGCCCCAGCATTTT
CARSLGGGTIDQPQHF
>TRBJ2-1|.|.|TRBV9
TGTGCCAGCAGCCCAGGGGGGTACAATGAGCAGTTCTTC
CASSPGGYNEQFF
>TRBJ2-3|.|.|TRBV6-6
TGTGCCAGCAGTGATCAGGGGACAGATACGCAGTATTTT
CASSDQGTDTQYF
>TRBJ1-2|.|TRBD1|TRBV18
TGTGCCAGCTCACCGGGACAGGGATCCCCTAGTCGTGGCTACACCTTC
CASSPGQGSPSRGYTF
>TRBJ2-3|.|.|TRBV4-3
TGCGCCAGCAGAACCGACTCCGGGGCAGATACGCAGTATTTT
CASRTDSGADTQYF
>TRBJ1-5|.|TRBD1|TRBV5-1
TGCGCCAGCAGCACGACAGGGGTGGGTCAGCCCCAGCATTTT
CASSTTGVGQPQHF
>TRBJ2-7|.|TRBD1|TRBV2
TGTGCCAGCAGTGGGGGACAGGACCCTACCTACGAGCAGTACTTC
CASSGGQDPTYEQYF
>TRBJ1-5|.|TRBD1|TRBV12-5
TGTGCTAGTGGTTTGAAATCGGACAGGGGGCATGCGGGGAATCGCAATCAGCCCCAGCATTTT
CASGLKSDRGHAGNRNQPQHF
>TRBJ1-2|.|.|TRBV9
TGTGCCAGCAGCGTAGATTCCCTTGGAGTACGGAACTATGGCTACACCTTC
CASSVDSLGVRNYGYTF
>TRBJ2-7|.|.|TRBV2
TGTGCCAGCGGGACTGGCCGTCTCACCTACGAGCAGTACTTC
CASGTGRLTYEQYF
>TRBJ2-7|few|.|TRBV10-3
TGTGCCATCAGTTCTCCCACCGAGAACTACGAGCAGTACTTC
CAISSPTENYEQYF
>TRBJ1-2|.|.|TRBV7-9
TGTGCCAGCAGTTACGGGACAACTGGCTACACCTTC
CASSYGTTGYTF